This record covers a single T cell receptor (beta chain). As yet, its antigen is unknown. The CDR3 runs to 15 residues. The J segment lost 8 bases and the V segment lost 5 bases, leaving 12 bases of the junction unmatched. Germline lookup yields CDR1 LNHDA and CDR2 SQIVND (reference sequence). Using immunoSEQ multiplex PCR, the repertoire was profiled, and TCRdb retains in-frame clones only, with some absent. The table includes roughly 120,000 clones, roughly 74% detected once. This entry is derived from a study of radiotherapy plus CTLA-4 blockade in lung cancer. On the study more broadly: Patients showed objective responses in roughly 19% of cases and disease control in roughly 34%.

Chemo-refractory metastatic non-small-cell lung cancer patients received focal radiation with ipilimumab CTLA-4 blockade. Study-wide results and limits: Clones derived from tumor TCRs expanded in blood after radiotherapy plus ipilimumab. Reportedly, early blood T cell clone dynamics best predicted response, with interferon-beta.

The sequences come from peripheral blood, collected from a patient treated with radiotherapy plus ipilimumab. The receptor comes from a human donor with non-small cell lung cancer who had a partial response to radiotherapy plus ipilimumab. The chain joins TRBV19 to TRBJ1-5, with 7 bases identical to TRBD1. The DNA for the CDR3 is TGTGCCAGTAGTTTGGCGACAGGGAGGTTAAAGCCCCAGCATTTT. Residues: CASSLATGRLKPQHF.